The sequence of this T cell receptor (beta chain) was determined in a study of T cells in Graves' hyperthyroidism and ophthalmopathy. The study's findings and limits: Blood shared most expanded thyroid clonotypes above 0.001. The model made its ophthalmopathy prediction, and onset followed a median around 6.5 months later.

Stable Graves' hyperthyroidism denoted no ophthalmopathy progression over 18 months. Diagnostic assessment was based on clinical symptoms, serum thyroxine and TRAb, thyroid ultrasound and orbital computed tomography. RNA transcripts served as the template for amplifying TCR beta CDR3 regions. Initially, a first-round RT-PCR of the TCR CDR3 employed the HTBI primer set. Each CDR3 protein is one row after TCRdb ran MiXCR on the multiplex PCR reads. Among some 460,000 distinct CDR3 sequences, approximately 14% were seen once, and the ten largest hold 13% to 15%. This clonotype was detected ten times or more. Its antigen is not identified. CDR1 and CDR2 (germline): MDHEN, SYDVKM. CDR3 length equals 15 residues. Trimming took off 6 bases at V and 2 bases at J, with 14 bases between the two ends.

The TCR was taken from a woman younger than 35 with Graves' hyperthyroidism. Material: blood. The chain carries TRBV28 and TRBJ1-5; D may be TRBD1 (5 bases). Written as DNA, the CDR3 is TGTGCCAGCAGAGCACAGGTTAGAGGCAATCAGCCCCAGCATTTT. Translating gives CASRAQVRGNQPQHF.